Below are 20 T cell receptor beta chains sequenced from a single sample in a study of T cell repertoires and HLA-DP antigens. TCRdb's table, derived via immunoSEQ multiplex PCR, lists solely in-frame clones and lacks some. This sample has tens of thousands of clones, with 80% found just once. Their target antigens are unknown. The sample consisted of CD4+ T cells from PBMCs. The receptors originated from a man aged 55 to 70 in good health and CMV-seronegative.

V is TRBV2 and J is TRBJ1-2; D is possibly TRBD1 (6 bases). Germline V CDR1 and CDR2: SNHLY, FYNNEI. The CDR3 sequence is 14 residues long. Trimming removed 2 bases at V and 2 bases at J, with 9 bases between. CDR3 bases: TGTGCCAGCAGTGAACAGGGGCAGAACTATGGCTACACCTTC. Its translation: CASSEQGQNYGYTF. Full variable domain (remainder filled in from reference TRBV2 and TRBJ1-2): EPEVTQTPSHQVTQMGQEVILRCVPISNHLYFYWYRQILGQKVEFLVSFYNNEISEKSEIFDDQFSVERPDGSNFTLKIRSTKLEDSAMYFCASSEQGQNYGYTFGSGTRLTVV.

The V and J genes are TRBV30 and TRBJ1-6; weak D call: TRBD1 (5 bases). CDR1 is GTSNPN and CDR2 is SVGIG in the germline V gene (reference sequence). Deletions cut 7 bases from V and 4 bases from J, with 14 bases between. The CDR3 contains 14 residues. CDR3 nucleotide sequence: TGTGCCTCTTCGGGGGTGGCTTATAATTCACCCCTCCACTTT. Amino acid sequence: CASSGVAYNSPLHF.

This clone was observed once. This chain connects TRBV5-6 to TRBJ2-1; unclear D gene. The CDR3 length is 16 residues. V was clipped by 1 base and J by 0 bases, with 11 bases between them. Per the germline V gene, CDR1 is SGHDT and CDR2 is YYEEEE. CDR3 DNA sequence: TGTGCCAGCAGCTTGTCGACTTCTAGCTCCTACAATGAGCAGTTCTTC. This encodes CASSLSTSSSYNEQFF.

Many counts were recorded for this clone. The rearrangement uses TRBV6-5 and TRBJ1-5, with TRBD1 as a possible D gene (5 bases). The CDR3 runs 12 residues. Per germline, CDR1 MNHEY and CDR2 SVGAGI. Trimming left V 6 bases short and J 6 bases short, with 9 bases between. The CDR3 coding sequence is TGTGCCAGCAGCCAGAGGGGTCAGCCCCAGCATTTT. This sequence encodes CASSQRGQPQHF.

V gene TRBV7-9 combines with J gene TRBJ2-1; TRBD1 matches 10 bases. V trimming: 1 base; J trimming: 4 bases; junction bases outside the gene matches: 4. This CDR3 spans 16 amino acids. Per the germline V gene, CDR1 is SEHNR and CDR2 is FQNEAQ (reference sequence). CDR3 coding DNA: TGTGCCAGCAGCTTAGGGGGACAGGGGCGATACAATGAGCAGTTCTTC. It translates to CASSLGGQGRYNEQFF.

This clone was seen more than once but under ten times. V usage is TRBV6-5 and J usage is TRBJ1-1, with D unresolved. CDR3 length equals 13 residues. V lost 6 bases and J 3 bases, leaving 11 bases between the germline ends. The V gene's germline CDR1 is MNHEY and CDR2 SVGAGI. This CDR3 reads CASRLKVDTEAFF. Here the CDR3 DNA reads TGTGCCAGCAGACTTAAAGTGGACACTGAAGCTTTCTTT.

The chain links TRBV18 to TRBJ1-5; D might be TRBD1 (6 bases). From germline, CDR1 is KGHSH and CDR2 LQKENI. This CDR3 spans 15 amino acids. Trimming removed 3 bases from V and 7 bases from J, with 16 bases in between. The CDR3 coding sequence is TGTGCCAGCTCACCTGGGACACAACGGGGACAGCCCCAGCATTTT. Its translation is CASSPGTQRGQPQHF.

The CDR3: CASSLGLALAGDTQYF. The CDR3 DNA reads TGTGCCAGCAGCTTGGGGCTAGCACTCGCCGGAGATACGCAGTATTTT. The chain employs TRBV5-8 and TRBJ2-3; a possible D gene is TRBD2 (5 bases). With 0 bases removed from V and 5 bases from J, the gap between germline ends came to 16 bases. There are 16 residues in the CDR3. Germline CDR1 SGHTS, CDR2 YDEGEE.

This clone was recorded once. CDR3 amino acids: CASSLPGSGSDTQYF. In DNA, the CDR3 is TGTGCCAGCAGCTTACCCGGGAGTGGTTCAGATACGCAGTATTTT. This chain links TRBV7-6 with TRBJ2-3; tentatively, D is TRBD2 (6 bases). The CDR3 consists of 15 residues. Germline V gene lookup returns CDR1 SGHVS and CDR2 FNYEAQ. Deletions cut 2 bases from V and 4 bases from J, with 13 bases between.

This chain connects TRBV27 to TRBJ1-2; D is uncertain. Germline assignment: CDR1 MNHEY and CDR2 SMNVEV (reference sequence). The CDR3 consists of 13 residues. V lost 1 base and J lost 2, with 5 bases in between. The CDR3 bases are TGTGCCAGCAGTTTATACCGAAACTATGGCTACACCTTC. Its protein product is CASSLYRNYGYTF.

This clone has only a few counts. The rearrangement joins TRBV7-7 to TRBJ2-5, with 8 bases that match TRBD2. CDR3 length: 16 amino acids. In germline, CDR1 is SSHAT, CDR2 FNYEAQ (reference sequence). Trimming cost V 1 base and J 5 bases; bases outside gene matches: 9. The CDR3 nucleotides read TGTGCCAGCAGCTTAGGTGGGACTAGGGATGGGGAGACCCAGTACTTC. As protein: CASSLGGTRDGETQYF.

This sequence joins TRBV5-1 and TRBJ1-5; possibly TRBD1 for D (6 bases). This CDR3 is built from 14 residues. Trimming left V 2 bases short and J 5 bases short, with 11 bases between. Germline CDR1 reads SGHRS; CDR2 reads YFSETQ. CDR3 coding DNA: TGCGCCAGCAGCTTTGGCAGGGGAGATCAGCCCCAGCATTTT. It yields the protein CASSFGRGDQPQHF.

V is TRBV6-5 and J is TRBJ2-7, with 10 bases lining up with TRBD2. Germline V gene lookup returns CDR1 MNHEY and CDR2 SVGAGI. This CDR3 spans 15 amino acids. With 7 bases clipped from V and 2 bases from J, the junction kept 8 bases outside the gene matches. CDR3 sequence reads: CASKNSGRLAYEQYV. In DNA form, the CDR3 reads TGTGCCAGCAAGAATAGCGGGAGGCTCGCCTACGAGCAGTACGTC.

This clone is a singleton in its sample. The genes are TRBV5-1 and TRBJ2-1, with D maybe TRBD2 (6 bases). V shed 4 bases and J shed 8 bases, with 16 bases lying between them. CDR3 length equals 14 residues. Germline V gene lookup returns CDR1 SGHRS and CDR2 YFSETQ. The CDR3 loop is CASSGGTDSDEQFF. For the CDR3, the DNA is TGCGCCAGCAGCGGGGGGACTGACTCCGATGAGCAGTTCTTC.

V usage is TRBV30 and J usage is TRBJ2-2; D unresolved. This CDR3 contains 13 residues. The germline V gene encodes CDR1 GTSNPN and CDR2 SVGIG (reference sequence). V lost 3 bases, J lost 8 bases, and 13 bases lay in between. The CDR3 loop is CAWRLLRPGELFF. CDR3 sequence (DNA): TGTGCCTGGAGGCTCCTTCGTCCTGGGGAGCTGTTTTTT.

The rearrangement uses TRBV6-1 and TRBJ2-5; unclear D gene. Per germline, CDR1 MNHNS and CDR2 SASEGT. The CDR3 contains 13 residues. Trimming took 7 bases from V and 4 from J, leaving 13 bases between them. As DNA, the CDR3 is TGTGCCAGCAAGCACCGTGGCGGAGAGACCCAGTACTTC. Its protein product is CASKHRGGETQYF.

The V and J genes are TRBV13 and TRBJ2-3, with 8 nucleotides matching TRBD1. Per the germline V gene, CDR1 is PRHDT and CDR2 is FYEKMQ (reference sequence). The length of the CDR3 is 16 residues. Losses at the gene ends were 5 bases for V and 3 bases for J; bases not matched to a gene: 10. Here the CDR3 DNA reads TGTGCCAGCAGCGCGAAGACAGGGGTAAGGACAGATACGCAGTATTTT. It is translated as CASSAKTGVRTDTQYF.

The chain joins TRBV5-5 to TRBJ2-3; D unclear. This CDR3 spans 12 amino acids. CDR1 is SGHKS and CDR2 is YYEKEE in the germline V gene (reference sequence). V was pared by 4 bases and J by 6 bases, with 9 bases between. CDR3 DNA sequence: TGTGCCAGCAGCGCCGCCGGGGATACGCAGTATTTT. Its translation is CASSAAGDTQYF.

This chain uses TRBV5-1 with TRBJ1-6; D is ambiguous. The CDR3 extends over 12 amino acids. The V gene's germline CDR1 is SGHRS and CDR2 YFSETQ. Trimming pared 4 bases from V and 6 bases from J, leaving 5 bases between. The CDR3 loop reads CASSTGNSPLHF. The CDR3 nucleotides read TGCGCCAGCAGCACGGGTAATTCACCCCTCCACTTT.

This chain uses TRBV6-6 with TRBJ2-2; no reliable D call. This CDR3 spans 13 amino acids. Looked up from germline, CDR1 is MNHNY and CDR2 is SVGAGI (reference sequence). The V end lost 7 bases, the J end lost 5 bases, and 11 bases lay between the germline ends. In DNA form, the CDR3 reads TGTGCCAGCACAAGGGATGGAACCGGGGAGCTGTTTTTT. Residues: CASTRDGTGELFF.